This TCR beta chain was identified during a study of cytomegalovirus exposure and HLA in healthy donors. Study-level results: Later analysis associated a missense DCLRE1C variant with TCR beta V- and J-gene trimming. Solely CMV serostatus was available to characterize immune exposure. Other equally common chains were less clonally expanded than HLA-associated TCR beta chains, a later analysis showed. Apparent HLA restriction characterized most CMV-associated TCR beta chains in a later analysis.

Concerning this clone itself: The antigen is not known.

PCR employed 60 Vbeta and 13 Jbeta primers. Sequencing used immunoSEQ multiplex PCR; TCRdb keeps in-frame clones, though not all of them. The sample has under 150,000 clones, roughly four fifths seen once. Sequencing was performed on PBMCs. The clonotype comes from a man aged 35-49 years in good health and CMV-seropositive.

CDR3 sequence reads: CASSLPGQPAYEQYF. CDR3 coding DNA: TGTGCCAGCAGTTTACCGGGACAGCCGGCCTACGAGCAGTACTTC. The gene calls are TRBV6-6 and TRBJ2-7; the match to TRBD1 covers 7 bases. The germline gives CDR1 MNHNY, CDR2 SVGAGI (reference sequence). The CDR3 sequence is 15 residues long. Germline trimming cut 4 bases from V and 2 bases from J; bases unmatched to any gene: 8.